Shown below are 17 T cell receptor beta chains from a single sample sequenced in a study of blood T cell repertoires in COVID-19. Data came from immunoSEQ multiplex PCR; TCRdb stores just in-frame clones and leaves some out. The sample has about 150,000 clones, more than 80% seen once. Sequenced: peripheral blood. The receptors stem from a human donor with acute or convalescent COVID-19. The donor label of this sample is uncertain.

The chain combines TRBV19 with TRBJ2-7; 7 bases map to TRBD1. Per the germline V gene, CDR1 is LNHDA and CDR2 is SQIVND (reference sequence). The CDR3 totals 14 residues. J lost 0 bases, V lost 6 bases, and 5 bases had no gene match. The CDR3 region has the DNA TGTGCCAGTAGCTTGACAGGGCGCTCCTACGAGCAGTACTTC. Its translation: CASSLTGRSYEQYF.

This clone was counted a single time. The rearrangement links TRBV6-5 to TRBJ1-1; a weak D match, TRBD1 (6 bases). Between the trimmed V and J ends, which lost 5 bases and 0 bases, there was a span of 13 bases. This CDR3 has 15 amino acids. CDR1 MNHEY and CDR2 SVGAGI come from the germline V gene. CDR3 residues: CASSPGHLMNTEAFF. Written as DNA, the CDR3 is TGTGCCAGCAGTCCGGGACACCTCATGAACACTGAAGCTTTCTTT.

The sample holds one count of this clone. The chain uses TRBV6-5 and TRBJ2-7, with 8 positions matching TRBD2. The junction had 7 bases not matched to a gene; V was cut back by 6 bases and J by 0 bases. Germline CDR1 and CDR2: MNHEY and SVGAGI. This CDR3 contains 15 residues. This chain's CDR3 is CASSSGGGNSYEQYF. CDR3 sequence (DNA): TGTGCCAGCAGCTCGGGCGGGGGGAACTCCTACGAGCAGTACTTC.

V and J are TRBV14 and TRBJ2-3; D is ambiguous. Germline CDR1 SGHDN, CDR2 FVKESK. The CDR3 loop spans 12 amino acids. V lost 3 bases and J 7 bases, leaving 8 bases between the germline ends. The CDR3, as DNA: TGTGCCAGCAGCCAGGGCTTTTATACGCAGTATTTT. It yields the protein CASSQGFYTQYF.

V is TRBV20-1 and J is TRBJ2-1, with TRBD2 matching 10 bases. V shed 3 bases, J shed 7 bases, and the junction held 3 bases outside the gene matches. Per germline, CDR1 DFQATT and CDR2 SNEGSKA (reference sequence). There are 13 residues in the CDR3. The CDR3 region has the DNA TGCAGTGCTAGTAGCGGGGGGATTAATGAGCAGTTCTTC. Amino acid sequence: CSASSGGINEQFF.

V and J are TRBV5-1 and TRBJ2-7; D perhaps matches TRBD1 (6 bases). Germline CDR1 and CDR2: SGHRS and YFSETQ. V was shortened by 3 bases and J by 3 bases, with 7 bases between the two germline ends. There are 12 residues in the CDR3. The CDR3 nucleotides read TGCGCCAGCAGCTGGGGGCGCTACGAGCAGTACGTC. It codes for CASSWGRYEQYV.

The chain combines TRBV27 with TRBJ2-2; a weak D match, TRBD2 (5 bases). Trimming took 3 bases from V and 5 from J, leaving 10 bases between them. CDR1 is MNHEY, CDR2 SMNVEV, per germline (reference sequence). The CDR3 has 14 amino acids. The chain's CDR3 is CASSFLPGTGELFF. CDR3 bases: TGTGCCAGCAGTTTCCTCCCGGGGACCGGGGAGCTGTTTTTT.

The genes are TRBV11-3 and TRBJ1-1; TRBD1 aligns across 7 bases. V dropped 5 bases and J dropped 0; count of bases not matched to a gene: 6. The CDR3 is made up of 15 amino acids. The germline CDR1 and CDR2 sequences are SGHNT and YENEEA. CDR3 sequence (DNA): TGTGCCAGCAGCCTTGGACAGGTTATGAACACTGAAGCTTTCTTT. Translating it yields CASSLGQVMNTEAFF.

The chain is built from TRBV19 and TRBJ2-2, with D possibly being TRBD2 (6 bases). Trimming pared 2 bases from V and 1 base from J, leaving 8 bases between. From germline, CDR1 is LNHDA and CDR2 SQIVND (reference sequence). The CDR3 length is 15 residues. The CDR3 bases are TGTGCCAGTAGTATACTGCGGGGGAACACCGGGGAGCTGTTTTTT. It yields the protein CASSILRGNTGELFF.

This clone was picked up one time. The CDR3 reads CASSQERTSGLTDTQYF. In DNA, the CDR3 is TGCGCCAGCAGCCAAGAAAGGACTAGCGGACTCACAGATACGCAGTATTTT. The chain carries TRBV4-1 and TRBJ2-3, with TRBD2 matching 10 bases. The CDR3 spans 17 residues. CDR1 is MGHRA, CDR2 YSYEKL, per germline. Germline trimming cut 0 bases from V and 2 bases from J; bases unmatched to any gene: 5.

This clone turned up a few times. The chain's CDR3 is CASSHQGTGAEQYV. DNA for the CDR3: TGTGCCAGCAGCCACCAGGGGACAGGAGCCGAGCAGTACGTC. The rearrangement links TRBV3-1 (or the pseudogene TRBV3-2) to TRBJ2-7, with 8 positions matching TRBD1. With 3 bases clipped from V and 6 bases from J, the junction kept 7 bases outside the gene matches. This CDR3 is built from 14 residues. Germline V lookup: CDR1 LGHDT, CDR2 YNNKEL (reference sequence).

The chain links TRBV12-3 or TRBV12-4 to TRBJ1-6; TRBD1 is a possible D gene (6 bases). Trimming shortened V by 3 bases and J by 14 bases, and 8 bases separated the two germline ends. The CDR3 is made up of 11 amino acids. The CDR3 region has the DNA TGTGCCAGCAGTTTGGGACAAACCCTCCACTTT. This translates into CASSLGQTLHF.

This clone came up once. The rearrangement uses TRBV4-1 and TRBJ1-3; no firm D call. Trimming pared 3 bases from V and 0 bases from J, leaving 21 bases between. Germline CDR1 reads MGHRA; CDR2 reads YSYEKL. This CDR3 has 19 residues. CDR3 sequence reads: CASSHPGRSLKLSGNTIYF. The CDR3 DNA reads as TGCGCCAGCAGCCACCCGGGAAGAAGTCTCAAACTCTCTGGAAACACCATATATTTT.

The genes are TRBV19 and TRBJ2-2, with 9 bases lining up with TRBD1. From germline, CDR1 is LNHDA and CDR2 SQIVND (reference sequence). V was pared by 4 bases and J by 5 bases, with 17 bases of the junction left unmatched. The CDR3 runs to 19 residues. The CDR3 DNA reads as TGTGCCAGTAGTACCTCCTTTTTTACAGGGGGCGCGGGAACCGGGGAGCTGTTTTTT. It codes for CASSTSFFTGGAGTGELFF.

The chain employs TRBV28 and TRBJ1-1, with D possibly TRBD1 on 5 matching bases. The CDR3 covers 13 residues. Looked up from germline, CDR1 is MDHEN and CDR2 is SYDVKM. Deletions cut 5 bases from V and 3 bases from J, with 10 bases between. CDR3 coding DNA: TGTGCCAGCAGTGCCTGGGGGGACACTGAAGCTTTCTTT. Protein product: CASSAWGDTEAFF.

This chain connects TRBV5-1 to TRBJ2-2; TRBD1 matches at 8 bases. J lost 1 base, V lost 6 bases, and 5 bases had no gene match. CDR3 length equals 15 residues. Germline V lookup: CDR1 SGHRS, CDR2 YFSETQ. The chain's CDR3 is CASTPGTGNTGELFF. CDR3 sequence (DNA): TGCGCCAGCACCCCGGGGACAGGGAACACCGGGGAGCTGTTTTTT.

The V call is TRBV19, the J call TRBJ1-2, with 10 bases lining up with TRBD1. Unmatched junction bases numbered 5, after V lost 7 bases and J lost 0 bases. The CDR3 consists of 15 residues. Germline V CDR1 and CDR2: LNHDA, SQIVND (reference sequence). CDR3 protein: CASKLGQGANYGYTF. In nucleotides, the CDR3 is TGTGCCAGTAAACTTGGACAGGGGGCTAACTATGGCTACACCTTC.